One and the same sample provided the 10 T cell receptor beta chains below, sequenced in a study of blood T cell repertoires in COVID-19. Using immunoSEQ multiplex PCR, the repertoire was profiled, and TCRdb retains in-frame clones only, with some absent. The data contain around 260,000 clones, 88% of them singletons. Sequenced input: peripheral blood. Receptors were obtained from a man aged 60-69 years who had recovered from COVID-19.

The chain is built from TRBV15 and TRBJ1-5; 11 bases map to TRBD1. The V gene's germline CDR1 is LNHNV and CDR2 YYDKDF (reference sequence). CDR3 length: 16 amino acids. The J segment lost 5 bases and the V segment lost 1 base, leaving 4 bases of the junction unmatched. CDR3 region: CATSRAAGQGDQPQHF. CDR3 DNA: TGTGCCACCAGCAGAGCCGCGGGACAGGGGGATCAGCCCCAGCATTTT.

The rearrangement joins TRBV11-3 to TRBJ2-1; weak D call: TRBD2 (7 bases). V was trimmed by 3 bases and J by 6 bases, leaving 21 bases between them. The CDR3 has 17 amino acids. Germline-derived CDR1 and CDR2 are SGHNT and YENEEA. CDR3 region: CASSFSGGAAGANEQFF. The DNA of the CDR3 is TGTGCCAGCAGCTTTTCTGGGGGAGCGGCGGGGGCCAATGAGCAGTTCTTC.

The chain links TRBV6-2 or TRBV6-3 to TRBJ1-5; 7 nucleotides agree with TRBD1. Germline CDR1 MNHEY, CDR2 SVGEGT. V lost 5 bases and J lost 0; bases outside the gene matches: 7. CDR3 length: 16 amino acids. The CDR3 here is CASSRQGQDSNQPQHF. Written as DNA, the CDR3 is TGTGCCAGCAGTCGACAGGGACAAGATAGCAATCAGCCCCAGCATTTT.

The chain has TRBV7-2 and TRBJ1-2; 11 bases align to TRBD1. Germline CDR1 SGHTA, CDR2 FQGNSA. The CDR3 runs 15 residues. After removal of 5 bases from V and 7 bases from J, the junction contained 9 bases not matched to a gene. The CDR3 loop is CASSPRTGGVGGYTF. Here the CDR3 DNA reads TGTGCCAGCAGCCCCCGGACAGGGGGCGTCGGTGGCTACACCTTC.

This rearrangement joins TRBV29-1 to TRBJ1-1; 8 bases map to TRBD1. Trimming took 2 bases from V and 8 from J; bases not matched to a gene: 4. CDR3 length equals 12 residues. Per the germline V gene, CDR1 is SQVTM and CDR2 is ANQGSEA. The DNA of the CDR3 is TGCAGCGTTGAACAGGGGGCGGCGGAAGCTTTCTTT. Translating it yields CSVEQGAAEAFF.

In this sample, this clone turned up once. The rearrangement links TRBV14 to TRBJ1-2; D gene unclear. Deletions cut 2 bases from V and 6 bases from J, with 7 bases between. Germline CDR1 SGHDN, CDR2 FVKESK. The CDR3 extends over 12 amino acids. CDR3 protein: CASSQRHNGYTF. Written as DNA, the CDR3 is TGTGCCAGCAGCCAACGACACAATGGCTACACCTTC.

The chain has TRBV15 and TRBJ2-3; a possible D gene is TRBD1 (6 bases). Germline CDR1 LNHNV, CDR2 YYDKDF (reference sequence). This CDR3 has 16 amino acids. The germline V and J ends were trimmed by 0 bases and 8 bases, with 18 bases remaining between them. The CDR3 bases are TGTGCCACCAGCAGAGATCTGGCAGGGGTTTCGGGTACGCAGTATTTT. Residues: CATSRDLAGVSGTQYF.

The chain uses TRBV12-5 and TRBJ2-3; tentative D call: TRBD2 (5 bases). CDR1 LGHNT and CDR2 FRNRAP come from the germline V gene. V lost 1 base, J lost 4 bases, and 6 bases lay in between. The CDR3 runs to 13 residues. This CDR3 reads CASGLGRADTQYF. In DNA, the CDR3 is TGTGCTAGTGGTTTGGGGCGGGCAGATACGCAGTATTTT.

The J gene is TRBJ2-3, the V gene TRBV18, with 7 bases identical to TRBD1. The germline V gene has CDR1 KGHSH and CDR2 LQKENI. This CDR3 has 13 amino acids. V lost 6 bases, J lost 4 bases, and 4 bases stayed unmatched. DNA of the CDR3: TGTGCCAGCTCGTTACAGGGGTCAGATACGCAGTATTTT. It is translated as CASSLQGSDTQYF.

The genes are TRBV12-3 or TRBV12-4 and TRBJ1-2; tentative D call: TRBD1 (6 bases). This CDR3 contains 11 residues. Trimming removed 8 bases at V and 2 bases at J, with 6 bases between. The DNA for the CDR3 is TGTGCCAGCCAGGGGAACTATGGCTACACCTTC. Protein: CASQGNYGYTF.